This passage covers 10 T cell receptor beta chains from one sample sequenced in a study of response to subunit inactivated influenza vaccine. TCRdb redid the calling of the RT-PCR reads with MiXCR, one entry per CDR3 protein. The profile shows 530,000 or so distinct CDR3 sequences, 12% to 15% of them singletons. Sequenced here: PBMCs from blood, sampled approximately 13 days after vaccination. Receptor source: a man between 45 and 60 years old who received an inactivated influenza vaccine.

The chain links TRBV5-1 to TRBJ2-3, with D tentatively TRBD2 (5 bases). Trimming took off 0 bases at V and 5 bases at J, with 10 bases between the two ends. The CDR3 consists of 14 residues. Germline assignment: CDR1 SGHRS and CDR2 YFSETQ. The CDR3 DNA reads TGCGCCAGCAGCTTGGGCCTAGCCGTAGATACGCAGTATTTT. Its translation is CASSLGLAVDTQYF.

The chain combines TRBV28 with TRBJ2-1, with D unresolved. Trimming cost V 4 bases and J 8 bases, with 15 bases left between them. Germline V CDR1 and CDR2: MDHEN, SYDVKM. The CDR3 extends over 14 amino acids. The CDR3 here is CASSSVAEYDEQFF. As DNA, the CDR3 is TGTGCCAGCAGTTCAGTTGCGGAGTACGATGAGCAGTTCTTC.

This clonotype was seen a few times. This chain uses TRBV29-1 with TRBJ2-1; 9 positions agree with TRBD2. Germline CDR1 reads SQVTM; CDR2 reads ANQGSEA. This CDR3 has 17 amino acids. J lost 7 bases, V lost 3 bases, and 16 bases had no gene match. CDR3 residues: CSVDEVPLAGSGNEQFF. DNA of the CDR3: TGCAGCGTTGACGAGGTTCCACTAGCGGGTTCAGGTAATGAGCAGTTCTTC.

This clonotype was counted a few times. The rearrangement uses TRBV7-2 and TRBJ1-5, with a weak D call TRBD1 (6 bases). The germline V gene encodes CDR1 SGHTA and CDR2 FQGNSA. The CDR3 runs 14 residues. V was trimmed by 0 bases and J by 7 bases, leaving 10 bases between them. This CDR3 is CASSLAGGPQPQHF. CDR3 DNA sequence: TGTGCCAGCAGCTTAGCAGGGGGTCCCCAGCCCCAGCATTTT.

V gene TRBV12-3 or TRBV12-4 combines with J gene TRBJ1-5, with D perhaps matching TRBD1 (5 bases). CDR3 length: 14 residues. Between the trimmed V and J ends, which lost 1 base and 7 bases, there was a span of 11 bases. CDR3 loop: CASSLGDGGQPQHF. CDR3 nucleotides: TGTGCCAGCAGTTTAGGGGACGGAGGCCAGCCCCAGCATTTT.

This clonotype was seen more than once but under ten times. The rearrangement uses TRBV5-4 and TRBJ2-1, with a tentative D call TRBD1 (6 bases). Germline CDR1 reads SGHNT; CDR2 reads YYREEE (reference sequence). V dropped 0 bases and J dropped 8 bases, with 27 bases sitting between them. There are 19 residues in the CDR3. The CDR3 loop reads CASSLGGAGEIGWIDEQFF. CDR3 coding DNA: TGTGCCAGCAGCTTGGGGGGAGCAGGGGAAATTGGGTGGATTGATGAGCAGTTCTTC. The full variable domain, with the rest looked up from reference TRBV5-4 and TRBJ2-1, is ETGVTQSPTHLIKTRGQQVTLRCSSQSGHNTVSWYQQALGQGPQFIFQYYREEENGRGNFPPRFSGLQFPNYSSELNVNALELDDSALYLCASSLGGAGEIGWIDEQFFGPGTRLTVL.

J is TRBJ2-5 and V is TRBV12-3 or TRBV12-4; D is possibly TRBD2 (6 bases). With 7 bases removed from V and 2 bases from J, the gap between germline ends came to 14 bases. There are 14 residues in the CDR3. The CDR3 loop is CASTAAGLQETQYF. The CDR3 nucleotides are TGTGCCAGCACCGCAGCGGGTTTACAAGAGACCCAGTACTTC.

This clonotype occurred a few times. This CDR3 is CASSYGGANQETQYF. In DNA, the CDR3 is TGTGCCAGCAGTTATGGCGGGGCGAACCAAGAGACCCAGTACTTC. V usage is TRBV6-5 and J usage is TRBJ2-5; tentative D call: TRBD2 (6 bases). Germline V CDR1 and CDR2: MNHEY, SVGAGI. V was pared by 3 bases and J by 0 bases, with 11 bases between. The CDR3 loop spans 15 amino acids.

This clonotype was counted a few times. V gene TRBV7-2 combines with J gene TRBJ1-1; D ambiguous. The V end was cut by 0 bases, the J end by 0 bases, with 8 bases between. The CDR3 contains 15 residues. Looked up from germline, CDR1 is SGHTA and CDR2 is FQGNSA. Here the CDR3 DNA reads TGTGCCAGCAGCTTAGCGTGGAGTTTGAACACTGAAGCTTTCTTT. Encoded protein: CASSLAWSLNTEAFF.

Only a few counts were recorded for this clonotype. The chain couples TRBV6-1 to TRBJ2-3, with D perhaps matching TRBD1 (6 bases). The CDR3 covers 15 residues. The germline V gene encodes CDR1 MNHNS and CDR2 SASEGT. V was cut by 6 bases and J by 0 bases, with 13 bases left in between. CDR3 residues: CASRGRQASTDTQYF. The CDR3 bases are TGTGCCAGCAGGGGAAGACAGGCCAGCACAGATACGCAGTATTTT.